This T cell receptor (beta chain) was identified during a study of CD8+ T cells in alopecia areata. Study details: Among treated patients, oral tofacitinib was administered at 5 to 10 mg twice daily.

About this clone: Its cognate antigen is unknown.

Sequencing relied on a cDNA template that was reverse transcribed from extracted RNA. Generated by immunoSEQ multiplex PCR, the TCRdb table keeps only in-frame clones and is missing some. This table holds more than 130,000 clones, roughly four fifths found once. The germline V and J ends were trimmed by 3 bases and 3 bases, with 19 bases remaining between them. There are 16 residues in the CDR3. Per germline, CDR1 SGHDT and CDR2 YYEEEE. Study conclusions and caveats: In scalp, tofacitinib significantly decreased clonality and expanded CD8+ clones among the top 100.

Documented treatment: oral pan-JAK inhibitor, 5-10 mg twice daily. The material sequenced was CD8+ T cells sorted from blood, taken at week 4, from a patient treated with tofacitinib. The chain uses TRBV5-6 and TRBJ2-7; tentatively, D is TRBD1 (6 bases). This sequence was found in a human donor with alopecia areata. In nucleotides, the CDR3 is TGTGCCAGCAGCTCGCCCCGGGACATGGTACTCTACGAGCAGTACTTC. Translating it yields CASSSPRDMVLYEQYF.